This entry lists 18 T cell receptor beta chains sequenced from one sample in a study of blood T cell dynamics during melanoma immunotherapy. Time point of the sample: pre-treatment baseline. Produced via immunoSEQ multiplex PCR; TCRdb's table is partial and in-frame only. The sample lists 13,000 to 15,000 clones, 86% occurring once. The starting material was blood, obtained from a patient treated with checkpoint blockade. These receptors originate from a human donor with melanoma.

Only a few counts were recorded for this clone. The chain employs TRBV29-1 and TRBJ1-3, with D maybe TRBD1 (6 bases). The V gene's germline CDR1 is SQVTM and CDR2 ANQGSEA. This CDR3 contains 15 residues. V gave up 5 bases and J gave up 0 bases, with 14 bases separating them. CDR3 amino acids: CSVNQGQSSGNTIYF. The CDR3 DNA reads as TGCAGCGTTAATCAGGGGCAGAGCTCTGGAAACACCATATATTTT.

The CDR3 reads CSVEDRGVGNTIYF. The DNA for the CDR3 is TGCAGCGTCGAGGACAGGGGGGTTGGAAACACCATATATTTT. V is TRBV29-1 and J is TRBJ1-3, with 10 bases fitting TRBD1. CDR1 is SQVTM and CDR2 is ANQGSEA in the germline V gene. Trimming cost V 6 bases and J 3 bases; bases outside gene matches: 5. CDR3 size: 14 residues. Filled out from reference TRBV29-1 and TRBJ1-3, the complete variable domain reads SAVISQKPSRDICQRGTSLTIQCQVDSQVTMMFWYRQQPGQSLTLIATANQGSEATYESGFVIDKFPISRPNLTFSTLTVSNMSPEDSSIYLCSVEDRGVGNTIYFGEGSWLTVV.

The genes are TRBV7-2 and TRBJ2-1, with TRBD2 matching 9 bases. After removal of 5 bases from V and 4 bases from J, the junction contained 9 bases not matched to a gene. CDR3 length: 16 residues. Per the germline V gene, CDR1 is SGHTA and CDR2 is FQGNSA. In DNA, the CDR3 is TGTGCCAGCAGCCTAGGCGGCGGGGGGGGATACAATGAGCAGTTCTTC. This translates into CASSLGGGGGYNEQFF.

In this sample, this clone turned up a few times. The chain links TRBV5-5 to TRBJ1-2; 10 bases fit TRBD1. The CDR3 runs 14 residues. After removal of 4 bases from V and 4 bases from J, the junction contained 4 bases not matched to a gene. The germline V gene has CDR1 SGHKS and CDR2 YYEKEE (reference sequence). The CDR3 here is CASSVDRGAYGYTF. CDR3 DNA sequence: TGTGCCAGCAGCGTGGACAGGGGGGCCTATGGCTACACCTTC.

The CDR3 DNA reads as TGTGCCATCAGTGAGGGGGGAATTAACTATGGCTACACCTTC. Translated: CAISEGGINYGYTF. The chain couples TRBV10-3 to TRBJ1-2, with D perhaps TRBD1 (5 bases). Germline V gene data show CDR1 as ENHRY and CDR2 as SYGVKD. The CDR3 has 14 residues. Trimming pared 2 bases from V and 1 base from J, leaving 8 bases between.

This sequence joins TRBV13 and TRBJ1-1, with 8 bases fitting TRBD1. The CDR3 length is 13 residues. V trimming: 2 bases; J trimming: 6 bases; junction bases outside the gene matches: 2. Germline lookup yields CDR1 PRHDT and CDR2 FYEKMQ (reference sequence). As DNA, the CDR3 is TGTGCCAGCAGCTTACAGGGGGCCGCTGAAGCTTTCTTT. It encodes CASSLQGAAEAFF. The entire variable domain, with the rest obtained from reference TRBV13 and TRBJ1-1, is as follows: AAGVIQSPRHLIKEKRETATLKCYPIPRHDTVYWYQQGPGQDPQFLISFYEKMQSDKGSIPDRFSAQQFSDYHSELNMSSLELGDSALYFCASSLQGAAEAFFGQGTRLTVV.

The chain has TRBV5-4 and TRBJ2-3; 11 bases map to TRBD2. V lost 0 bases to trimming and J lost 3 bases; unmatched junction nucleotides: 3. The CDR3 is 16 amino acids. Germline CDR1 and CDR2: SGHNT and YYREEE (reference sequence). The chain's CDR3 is CASSLEPSGGTDTQYF. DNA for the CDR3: TGTGCCAGCAGCTTGGAACCTAGCGGGGGGACAGATACGCAGTATTTT.

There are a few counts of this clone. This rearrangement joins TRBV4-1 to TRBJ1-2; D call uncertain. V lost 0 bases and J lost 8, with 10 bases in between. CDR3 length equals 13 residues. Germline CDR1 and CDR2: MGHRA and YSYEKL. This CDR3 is CASSQEGHLGYTF. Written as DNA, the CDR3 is TGCGCCAGCAGCCAAGAAGGTCACTTGGGCTACACCTTC.

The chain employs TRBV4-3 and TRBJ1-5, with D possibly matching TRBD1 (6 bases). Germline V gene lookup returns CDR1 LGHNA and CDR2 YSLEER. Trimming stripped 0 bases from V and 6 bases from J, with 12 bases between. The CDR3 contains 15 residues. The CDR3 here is CASSQDFQGPQPQHF. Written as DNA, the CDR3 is TGCGCCAGCAGCCAAGACTTCCAGGGGCCTCAGCCCCAGCATTTT.

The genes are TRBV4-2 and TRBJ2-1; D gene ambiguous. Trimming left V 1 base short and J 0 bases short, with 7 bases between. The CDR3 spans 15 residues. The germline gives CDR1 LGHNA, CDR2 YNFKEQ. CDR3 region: CASSQGADSYNEQFF. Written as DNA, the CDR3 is TGTGCCAGCAGCCAAGGTGCGGACTCCTACAATGAGCAGTTCTTC.

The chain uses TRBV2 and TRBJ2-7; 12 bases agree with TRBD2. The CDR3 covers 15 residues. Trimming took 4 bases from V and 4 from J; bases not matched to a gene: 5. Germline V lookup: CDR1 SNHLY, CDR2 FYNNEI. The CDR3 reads CASSARLAGEYEQYF. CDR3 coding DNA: TGTGCCAGCAGTGCCCGACTAGCGGGGGAGTACGAGCAGTACTTC.

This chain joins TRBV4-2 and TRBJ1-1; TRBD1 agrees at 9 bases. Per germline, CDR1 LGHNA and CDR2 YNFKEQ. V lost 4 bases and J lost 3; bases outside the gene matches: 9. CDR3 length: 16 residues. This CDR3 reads CASSLGPGQGDTEAFF. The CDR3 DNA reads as TGTGCCAGCAGCCTAGGTCCGGGACAGGGTGACACTGAAGCTTTCTTT.

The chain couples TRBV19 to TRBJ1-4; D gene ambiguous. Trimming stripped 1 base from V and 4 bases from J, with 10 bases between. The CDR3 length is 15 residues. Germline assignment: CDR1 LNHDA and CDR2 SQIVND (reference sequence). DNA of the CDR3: TGTGCCAGTAGTATAGTTCACGGATTTAATGAAAAACTGTTTTTT. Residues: CASSIVHGFNEKLFF.

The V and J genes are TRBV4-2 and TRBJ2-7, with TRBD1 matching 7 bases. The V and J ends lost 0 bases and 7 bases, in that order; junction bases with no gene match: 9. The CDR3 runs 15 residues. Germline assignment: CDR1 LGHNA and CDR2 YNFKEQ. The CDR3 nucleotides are TGTGCCAGCAGCCAAGAGTGGAGACAGGGTGATGAGCAGTACGTC. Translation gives CASSQEWRQGDEQYV.

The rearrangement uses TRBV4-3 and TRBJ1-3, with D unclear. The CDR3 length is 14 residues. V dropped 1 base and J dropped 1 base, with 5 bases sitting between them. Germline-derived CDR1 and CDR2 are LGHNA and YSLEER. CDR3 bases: TGCGCCAGCAGCCAAGGTTTTTCTGGAAACACCATATATTTT. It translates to CASSQGFSGNTIYF.

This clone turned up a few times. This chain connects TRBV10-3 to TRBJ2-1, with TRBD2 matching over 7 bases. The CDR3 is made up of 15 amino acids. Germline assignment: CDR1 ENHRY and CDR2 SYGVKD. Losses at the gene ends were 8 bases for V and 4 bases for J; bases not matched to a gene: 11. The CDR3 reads CAIRGMGGEYNEQFF. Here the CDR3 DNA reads TGTGCCATCCGAGGGATGGGGGGGGAATACAATGAGCAGTTCTTC.

CDR3 amino acids: CASSLSVTDTQYF. For the CDR3, the DNA is TGTGCCAGCAGCCTATCGGTCACAGATACGCAGTATTTT. The chain employs TRBV7-3 and TRBJ2-3; D call uncertain. This CDR3 is 13 amino acids long. Germline CDR1 reads SGHTA; CDR2 reads FQGTGA. Trimming pared 5 bases from V and 2 bases from J, leaving 8 bases between.

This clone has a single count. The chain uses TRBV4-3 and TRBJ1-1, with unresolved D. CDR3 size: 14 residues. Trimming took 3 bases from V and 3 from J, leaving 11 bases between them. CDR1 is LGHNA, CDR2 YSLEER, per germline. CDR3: CASSHGEKDTEAFF. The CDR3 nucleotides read TGCGCCAGCAGCCATGGGGAGAAGGACACTGAAGCTTTCTTT.